This TCR beta chain was identified during a study of cytomegalovirus exposure and HLA in healthy donors. Study context: Previous work identified around 120 million unique TCR beta sequences from around 200 million T cells. Study findings and constraints: The study assumed roughly uniform donor sequencing depth for presence/absence analyses. More clonal expansion characterized HLA-associated TCR beta chains than equally common others in a later analysis. Later on, a genetic analysis was performed. It linked a missense variant in DCLRE1C with V- and J-gene trimming of TCR beta.

J lost 7 bases, V lost 4 bases, and 5 bases had no gene match. Germline assignment: CDR1 SGHRS and CDR2 YFSETQ. This CDR3 spans 14 amino acids. Regarding this clone: Its target is unknown.

Use of 60 Vbeta and 13 Jbeta primers characterized the PCR. Measured with immunoSEQ multiplex PCR; TCRdb has only the in-frame clones, and not every one. Here the sample spans 150,000 to 200,000 clones, around 74% being singletons. The rearrangement joins TRBV5-1 to TRBJ2-7, with TRBD2 identical over 13 bases. The clonotype originates from a female donor in good health and CMV-seronegative. The sequencing sample was made of PBMCs. CDR3 sequence: CASSGLAGVEEQYF. In nucleotides, the CDR3 is TGCGCCAGCAGCGGACTAGCGGGGGTAGAGGAGCAGTACTTC.